This T cell receptor (beta chain) originates from a study of CD8+CD57+ T cells in acquired aplastic anemia (dated by TCRdb to the late 2010s). Study-wide context: On average, sorted CD4+ and CD8+ cells yielded 3.2 ug of extracted DNA, with a range of about 0.18 to 27.4 ug. CD8+CD57+ expansion was defined as a frequency above the mean frequency observed in healthy subjects.

Patients chosen for sequencing had shown expansion of CD8+CD57+ cells by flow cytometry. Every patient had a diagnosis of severe acquired aplastic anemia based on International Study of Aplastic Anemia and Agranulocytosis and Camitta criteria. Patients had received no therapy at the time of blood sampling. TCR repertoires of sorted CD4+ and CD8+ blood T cells from severe aplastic anemia patients and healthy subjects were deep-sequenced in the study. In the USA, patient enrollment took place under clinicaltrials.gov protocols 00001620, 01623167, 00001397, 00071045, 00081523 and 00961064. Ficoll-Paque density gradient centrifugation was used to isolate peripheral blood mononuclear cells. CD4+ and CD8+ T cells were sorted by FACS or magnetic beads before DNA extraction. What the research found in general, with its limitations: Roughly 30 CD8+ CDR3 sequences were shared between patients and controls but appeared highly expressed in patients and within their immunodominant clones. Between patients and healthy controls, no significant difference in CD8+ Simpson's diversity was found (P=0.060).

As to this clonotype: Its antigen specificity is not known. No much larger clonotype is one base removed from it; base qualities were not supplied.

The CDR3 goes from the cysteine to the phenylalanine over 11 residues. Left in the record is the CDR3 DNA by itself, 33 bases read in frame from the first base. Per the germline V gene (reference sequence), SEHNR is the CDR1 and FQNEAQ is the CDR2. Trimming takes 10 bases from V and 6 bases from J, and the germline ends sit 13 bases apart. Profiling of TCR beta VDJ combinations and CDR3 sequences used genomic DNA as the template. An Illumina HiSeq 2000 was the platform used for TCR repertoire sequencing. The published analysis was carried out like this. Repertoires were assessed using TRBV/TRBJ rearrangement plots, CDR3 size and DJ length profiles, and Simpson's diversity index. The most abundant DNA sequence in the deep sequencing data was defined as the immunodominant clone. CDR3 amino acid sequences were screened for sharing across subjects and were compared with published repertoires and the VDJdb database. The public sequencing data were trimmed at Q25 with fastp and processed into clonotypes with MiXCR by TCRdb, which kept only in-frame beta chains. Entries are consolidated by CDR3 protein sequence, retaining the most common genes and DNA. The V and J calls shown here were made by TCRdb, not taken from the authors' results. Counted in this sample were about 98,000 distinct CDR3 sequences; around 70% of them appeared once. 65% of the sample goes to the ten largest clones.

Specimen: sorted CD4+, CD8+, or CD8+CD57+ T cells (not recorded which) from PBMCs. This sequence uses TRBV7-9 and TRBJ2-7; the D gene is perhaps TRBD1, from 6 matching bases. This receptor was identified in a human donor with aplastic anemia. CDR3 region: CAMAFRGEQYF. In nucleotides, the sequence is TGTGCCATGGCGTTCAGGGGCGAGCAGTACTTC.